The rows below give T cell receptor beta chains drawn from one sample of a study of blood T cell repertoires in COVID-19. The table came from immunoSEQ multiplex PCR; TCRdb's copy has only in-frame clones and leaves some out. The sample shows approximately 89,000 clones, roughly 95% of them seen only once. Input material: peripheral blood. The receptor source for this set is a human donor with active COVID-19. The donor label of this sample is uncertain. Each CDR3 is given with its conserved first and last residue. The order of the fields is V gene, clone size, D gene, CDR3 length, J gene, CDR3 DNA, CDR3 protein. A D gene is named only where the DNA matches it firmly. Only some rows state a clone size, as once, few, many or a class for expanded clones.

>TRBV4-1|-|TRBD2|15|TRBJ2-7
TGCGCCAGCAGGGAAAACAGCGGGGGGGCCTACGAGCAGTACTTC
CASRENSGGAYEQYF
>TRBV9|once|TRBD2|16|TRBJ2-4
TGTGCCAGCAGCCCGGGACTAGCGGTAGCCAAAAACATTCAGTACTTC
CASSPGLAVAKNIQYF
>TRBV18|-|-|14|TRBJ2-7
TGTGCCAGCTCACCGTCTTCAGGGTCAGGGGAGCAGTACTTC
CASSPSSGSGEQYF
>TRBV18|-|-|12|TRBJ2-3
TGTGCCAGCTCACCGGGAGAAGATACGCAGTATTTT
CASSPGEDTQYF
>TRBV5-6|-|-|15|TRBJ2-5
TGTGCCAGCAGCTTGGCAGCAGGCACTCGAGAGACCCAGTACTTC
CASSLAAGTRETQYF
>TRBV3-1/TRBV3-2|few|-|14|TRBJ1-6
TGTGCCAGCGCCTATACAGGTCGGAGCTCACCCCTCCACTTT
CASAYTGRSSPLHF
>TRBV11-3|-|TRBD1|15|TRBJ2-2
TGTGCCAGCAGCCCCCGGACAGGCCCCACCGGGGAGCTGTTTTTT
CASSPRTGPTGELFF
>TRBV5-1|-|-|15|TRBJ2-2
TGCGCCAGCAGCCCCGATCTAGTGAACACCGGGGAGCTGTTTTTT
CASSPDLVNTGELFF
>TRBV7-9|-|-|12|TRBJ1-5
TGTGCCAGCAGCCCGGGGGGGAGGGCCCAGCATTTT
CASSPGGRAQHF
>TRBV7-9|-|TRBD2|15|TRBJ2-5
TGTGCCAGCCTACTCCTTGGCGGGGGGCGGGAGACCCAGTACTTC
CASLLLGGGRETQYF
>TRBV19|-|-|14|TRBJ2-3
TGTGCCAGTAGGCGGCAGGGGTCCACAGATACGCAGTATTTT
CASRRQGSTDTQYF
>TRBV3-1/TRBV3-2|-|-|14|TRBJ1-3
TGTGCCAGCAGCCAAGTACAGCTGAGAAACACCATATATTTT
CASSQVQLRNTIYF
>TRBV9|-|TRBD2|17|TRBJ2-2
TGTGCCAGCAGCGTAGCTCCTAGCGGGATACGCACCGGGGAGCTGTTTTTT
CASSVAPSGIRTGELFF
>TRBV28|-|-|16|TRBJ2-2
TGTGCCAGCAGTTTAATATCGACAGCGAACACCGGGGAGCTGTTTTTT
CASSLISTANTGELFF
>TRBV18|-|TRBD1|16|TRBJ2-3
TGTGCCAGCTCTCACGACCGGGACAGGGTTACAGATACGCAGTATTTT
CASSHDRDRVTDTQYF
>TRBV7-2|-|TRBD2|13|TRBJ2-1
TGTGCCAGCAGCCCCCCCCTAGCGGGAGTCGTGTTCTTC
CASSPPLAGVVFF
>TRBV10-3|-|TRBD2|15|TRBJ2-3
TGTGCCATCAGTGTAGCGGGAGTTCTCTCAGATACGCAGTATTTT
CAISVAGVLSDTQYF
>TRBV7-2|-|TRBD2|15|TRBJ2-3
TGTGCCAGCAGCTTAATCCTCGGGGGGACAGATACGCAGTATTTT
CASSLILGGTDTQYF
>TRBV18|-|-|14|TRBJ1-1
TGTGCCAGCTCTCCGGGGGGGCGAGGCACTGAAGCTTTCTTT
CASSPGGRGTEAFF
>TRBV18|-|TRBD1|16|TRBJ1-2
TGTGCCAGCTCACCACCAAATCGACAGGGGAACTATGGCTACACCTTC
CASSPPNRQGNYGYTF
>TRBV6-1|-|-|19|TRBJ2-7
TGTGCCAGCAGTGAAGGGGCCCAACTTAGGGCAGGAGGCTACTACGAGCAGTACTTC
CASSEGAQLRAGGYYEQYF
>TRBV11-3|-|TRBD1|17|TRBJ2-5
TGTGCCAGCAGCCTGAACTCGGGACAGGGGAGGAAAGAGACCCAGTACTTC
CASSLNSGQGRKETQYF
>TRBV2|-|-|17|TRBJ2-7
TGTGCCAGCGTTGGAATATACGGGGAAAACGGTTCGGGGGAGCAGTACTTC
CASVGIYGENGSGEQYF
>TRBV2|-|TRBD1|14|TRBJ2-5
TGTGCCAGCAGGCGGACAGGGGGGGGAGAGACCCAGTACTTC
CASRRTGGGETQYF
>TRBV7-9|-|-|15|TRBJ1-5
TGTGCCAGCAGCTTAGCGCAAGGGGGCAATCAGCCCCAGCATTTT
CASSLAQGGNQPQHF
>TRBV11-2|-|-|13|TRBJ2-7
TGTGCCAGCAGCTTAGCGGAGCTGTACGAGCAGTACTTC
CASSLAELYEQYF
>TRBV3-1/TRBV3-2|-|TRBD1|15|TRBJ2-3
TGTGCCAGCACCCCCGGGACAGGGAGCACAGATACGCAGTATTTT
CASTPGTGSTDTQYF
>TRBV5-1|-|TRBD2|16|TRBJ2-3
TGCGCCAGCAGCTTGATCGGGACTAGGGCGGGAGATACGCAGTATTTT
CASSLIGTRAGDTQYF
>TRBV24-1|-|-|15|TRBJ2-3
TGTGCCACCAGTGATATCGTCAGGGCCACAGATACGCAGTATTTT
CATSDIVRATDTQYF
>TRBV9|-|-|14|TRBJ1-6
TGTGCCAGCAGCCCTTCGGACAGAAATTCACCCCTCCACTTT
CASSPSDRNSPLHF
>TRBV2|once|-|14|TRBJ2-6
TGTGCCAGCAGTTCAATTTCTGGGGCCAACGTCCTGACTTTC
CASSSISGANVLTF
>TRBV7-6|-|TRBD2|15|TRBJ2-1
TGTGCCAGCAGCCGGGGGGGCCCCTCCTACAATGAGCAGTTCTTC
CASSRGGPSYNEQFF
>TRBV7-9|once|TRBD1|15|TRBJ1-2
TGTGCCAGCAGCTTAGTCGGGACAGGGGGCCTTGGCTACACCTTC
CASSLVGTGGLGYTF
>TRBV5-1|-|-|14|TRBJ2-7
TGCGCCAGCAGCTTTGGGGGGATCGACGGGCAGCAGTACTTC
CASSFGGIDGQQYF
>TRBV5-4|-|TRBD2|17|TRBJ2-2
TGTGCCAGCAGCGGAGCGGGAGGGCCTTGGAACACCGGGGAGCTGTTTTTT
CASSGAGGPWNTGELFF
>TRBV6-2/TRBV6-3|-|-|13|TRBJ2-1
TGTGCCAGCAGTTCCTTACGGGACAATAAGCAGTTCTTC
CASSSLRDNKQFF
>TRBV19|few|-|15|TRBJ2-2
TGTGCCAGTAGTATCAGGGACAACCCCACCGGGGAGCTGTTTTTT
CASSIRDNPTGELFF
>TRBV7-2|-|-|14|TRBJ2-5
TGTGCCAGCAGCTTAGACCGGACCGGGGGGACCCAGTACTTC
CASSLDRTGGTQYF
>TRBV11-3|-|TRBD2|15|TRBJ2-1
TGTGCCAGCAGCTTAGCGGGACTAGGGTACAATGAGCAGTTCTTC
CASSLAGLGYNEQFF
>TRBV6-6|once|TRBD1|15|TRBJ2-3
TGTGCCAGCAGTTACGGACAGGGGGGGACAGATACGCAGTATTTT
CASSYGQGGTDTQYF
>TRBV4-3|-|-|13|TRBJ2-3
TGCGCCAGCAGCGCCCGCCGGTGGGATACGCAGTATTTT
CASSARRWDTQYF
>TRBV6-5|-|-|15|TRBJ1-5
TGTGCCAGCAAACAACAGGAGTATAGCAATCAGCCCCAGCATTTT
CASKQQEYSNQPQHF
>TRBV6-5|-|TRBD1|16|TRBJ2-5
TGTGCCAGCAGTTATCGGAAGACAGGGGGCGCAGAGACCCAGTACTTC
CASSYRKTGGAETQYF
>TRBV11-3|-|-|19|TRBJ2-2
TGTGCCAGCAGCTTAGGGAGGGCGACTCAGGATCGGAACACCGGGGAGCTGTTTTTT
CASSLGRATQDRNTGELFF
>TRBV11-2|once|TRBD2|16|TRBJ2-1
TGTGCCAGCAGACGAAGCGGAACTAGCGGGGGGTATGAGCAGTTCTTC
CASRRSGTSGGYEQFF
>TRBV20-1|-|-|11|TRBJ2-1
TGCAGTGGAGAACGCTACAATGAGCAGTTCTTC
CSGERYNEQFF